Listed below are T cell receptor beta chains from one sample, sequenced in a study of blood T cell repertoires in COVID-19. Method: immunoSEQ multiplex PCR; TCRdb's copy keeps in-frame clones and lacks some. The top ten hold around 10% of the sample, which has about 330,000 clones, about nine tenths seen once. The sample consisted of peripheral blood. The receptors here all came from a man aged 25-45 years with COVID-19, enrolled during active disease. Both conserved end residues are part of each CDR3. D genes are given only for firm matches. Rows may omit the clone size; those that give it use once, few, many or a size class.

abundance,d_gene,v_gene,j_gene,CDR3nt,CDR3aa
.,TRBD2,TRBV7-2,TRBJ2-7,TGTGCCAGCAGCTTCGCGGGGGGCTACGAGCAGTACTTC,CASSFAGGYEQYF
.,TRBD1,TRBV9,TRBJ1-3,TGTGCCAGCAGCGCCATGACAGGGAGTGGAAACACCATATATTTT,CASSAMTGSGNTIYF
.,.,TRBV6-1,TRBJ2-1,TGTGCCAGCAGTGAACCCCTCGAGGATGAGCAGTTCTTC,CASSEPLEDEQFF
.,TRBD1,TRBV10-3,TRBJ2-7,TGTGCCATCAGGCTCGGGACAGGGGTTTACGAGCAGTACTTC,CAIRLGTGVYEQYF
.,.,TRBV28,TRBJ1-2,TGTGCCAGCGCGGGCAGGGGACCGCTTAACTATGGCTACACCTTC,CASAGRGPLNYGYTF
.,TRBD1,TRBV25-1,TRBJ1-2,TGTGCCAGCAGCCCGACAGGGATTGGTTACACCTTC,CASSPTGIGYTF
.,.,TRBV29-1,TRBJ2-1,TGCAGCGGCGGCTACAATGAGCAGTTCTTC,CSGGYNEQFF
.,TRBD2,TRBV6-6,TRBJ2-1,TGTGCCAGCAGTTATGCGGGAGTCTACAATGAGCAGTTCTTC,CASSYAGVYNEQFF
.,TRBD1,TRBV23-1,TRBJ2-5,TGCGCCAGCAGTCAATCAGGGACAGTCAAAGAGACCCAGTACTTC,CASSQSGTVKETQYF
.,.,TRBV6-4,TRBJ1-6,TGTGCCAGCAGTCGGGTCTATAATTCACCCCTCCACTTT,CASSRVYNSPLHF
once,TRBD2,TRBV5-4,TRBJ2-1,TGTGCCAGCAGCTTGTTCTCCAGCGGGGGAAACTACAATGAGCAGTTCTTC,CASSLFSSGGNYNEQFF
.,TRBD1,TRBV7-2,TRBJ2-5,TGTGCCAGCAGCTCCTCGACAGGGGGAGAGACCCAGTACTTC,CASSSSTGGETQYF
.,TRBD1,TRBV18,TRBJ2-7,TGTGCCAGCTCCCCCGGGACAGGGCTCTACGAGCAGTACTTC,CASSPGTGLYEQYF
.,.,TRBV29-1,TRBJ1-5,TGCAGCGCTAGCCGGGGTAACAATCAGCCCCAGCATTTT,CSASRGNNQPQHF
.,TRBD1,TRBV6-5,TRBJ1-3,TGTGCCAGCATCGACAGGGGATCGACCGGAAACACCATATATTTT,CASIDRGSTGNTIYF
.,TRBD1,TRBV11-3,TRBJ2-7,TGTGCCAGCAGCTTACGGACAGGGCACACCTACGAGCAGTACTTC,CASSLRTGHTYEQYF
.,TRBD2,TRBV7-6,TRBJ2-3,TGTGCCAGCAGCTGGAGCGGGGGGGTTGGAGATACGCAGTATTTT,CASSWSGGVGDTQYF
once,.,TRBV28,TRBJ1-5,TGTGCCAGCAGTACCGGCGGCGAGTTCTGGCAGCCCCAGCATTTT,CASSTGGEFWQPQHF
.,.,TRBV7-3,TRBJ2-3,TGTGCCAGCAGCTTTGGCAGGACTAGCACAGATACGCAGTATTTT,CASSFGRTSTDTQYF
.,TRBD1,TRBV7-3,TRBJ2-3,TGTGCCAGCAGCGATATGGGACAGGGGGCGAGAGGTACGCAGTATTTT,CASSDMGQGARGTQYF
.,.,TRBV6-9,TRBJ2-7,TGTGCCAGCAGTTCGGGACACCCTTACGAGCAGTACTTC,CASSSGHPYEQYF
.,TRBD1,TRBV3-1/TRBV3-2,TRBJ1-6,TGTGCCAGCAGCCAAGATCCGGGACAGGGGAATTCACCCCTCCACTTT,CASSQDPGQGNSPLHF
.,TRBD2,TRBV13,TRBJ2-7,TGTGCCAGCAGCTCGAGTCGGGACTACTTTTACGAGCAGTACTTC,CASSSSRDYFYEQYF
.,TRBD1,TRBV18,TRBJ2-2,TGTGCCAGCTCAGCGACAGGGGGCAACGGGGAGCTGTTTTTT,CASSATGGNGELFF
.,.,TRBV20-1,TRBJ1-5,TGCAGTGCTAGTGGCGAGGGCCCAAATCAGCCCCAGCATTTT,CSASGEGPNQPQHF
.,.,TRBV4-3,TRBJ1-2,TGCGCCAGCAGCCAAGACGTGGCACCGAACTATGGCTACACCTTC,CASSQDVAPNYGYTF
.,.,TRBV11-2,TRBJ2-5,TGTGCCAGCAGCTCATTTGCGACAGATAGAAAAGAGACCCAGTACTTC,CASSSFATDRKETQYF
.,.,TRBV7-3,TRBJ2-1,TGTGCCAGCAGCCCCGGGGGTAGCAACAATGAGCAGTTCTTC,CASSPGGSNNEQFF
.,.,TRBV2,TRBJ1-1,TGTGCCAGCAGTGATGGACAGTCGAACACTGAAGCTTTCTTT,CASSDGQSNTEAFF
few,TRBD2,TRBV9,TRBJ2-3,TGTGCCAGCAGCGTAGGGCTAAGCGGGGGGCGCACAGATACGCAGTATTTT,CASSVGLSGGRTDTQYF
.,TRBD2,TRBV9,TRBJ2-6,TGTGCCAGCAGCGCTGGACTAGCGGGATCGTCCTCTGGGGCCAACGTCCTGACTTTC,CASSAGLAGSSSGANVLTF
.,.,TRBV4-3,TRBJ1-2,TGCGCCAGCAGCCAAGTCCGGAGACAGCCCCCCTATGGCTACACCTTC,CASSQVRRQPPYGYTF
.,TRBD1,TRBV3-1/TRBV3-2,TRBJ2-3,TGTGCCAGCAGCCATGGGGCACCTTCCCGGGACAGGGGCACAGATACGCAGTATTTT,CASSHGAPSRDRGTDTQYF
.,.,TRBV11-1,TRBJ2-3,TGTGCCAGCAGCTTTTCCGGCACAGATACGCAGTATTTT,CASSFSGTDTQYF
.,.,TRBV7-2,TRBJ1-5,TGTGCCAGCAGCTTAGGGCAGGGGTGGGCCCAGCATTTT,CASSLGQGWAQHF
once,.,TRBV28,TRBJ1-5,TGTGCCAGCAGCTCTCCCGGGACTTTCAATCAGCCCCAGCATTTT,CASSSPGTFNQPQHF
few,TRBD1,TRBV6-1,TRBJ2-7,TGTGCCAGCAGTGACCCAGCCGACAGGGATTCCTACGAGCAGTACTTC,CASSDPADRDSYEQYF
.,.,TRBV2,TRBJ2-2,TGTGCCAGCAGAGTCGGGACAACGGTTGGGGAGCTGTTTTTT,CASRVGTTVGELFF
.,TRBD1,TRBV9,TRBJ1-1,TGTGCCAGCAGCGTAGTTGGACAGGTGGGTGAAGCTTTCTTT,CASSVVGQVGEAFF